The 4 T cell receptor beta chains below come from one sample, sequenced in a study of cytomegalovirus exposure and HLA in healthy donors. Using immunoSEQ multiplex PCR, the repertoire was profiled, and TCRdb retains in-frame clones only, with some absent. The profile shows about 250,000 clones, about 90% of them singletons. Sequencing was performed on PBMCs. The receptors originated from a young man in good health and CMV-seropositive.

Only a few counts were recorded for this clone. V and J are TRBV5-4 and TRBJ1-2; D is ambiguous. CDR1 SGHNT and CDR2 YYREEE come from the germline V gene (reference sequence). This CDR3 comprises 12 residues. V lost 4 bases and J 2 bases, leaving 6 bases between the germline ends. The DNA of the CDR3 is TGTGCCAGCAGCATTATAAACTATGGCTACACCTTC. Encoded protein: CASSIINYGYTF.

This clone was found once. A read error may produce the germline difference seen at one junction end. The CDR3 spells CASREGALGANVLTF. The CDR3 DNA reads TGTGCCAGCAGGGAAGGGGCGCTGGGGGCCAACGTCCTGACTTTC. The gene calls are TRBV6-1 and TRBJ2-6; D is perhaps TRBD1 (5 bases). In germline, CDR1 is MNHNS, CDR2 SASEGT. The CDR3 totals 15 residues.

This clone was recorded only once. The V and J genes are TRBV5-1 and TRBJ2-1; 13 nucleotides agree with TRBD2. CDR3 length equals 16 residues. V shed 4 bases, J shed 9 bases, and the junction held 10 bases outside the gene matches. The germline V gene encodes CDR1 SGHRS and CDR2 YFSETQ. The CDR3: CASSATSGRVPGEQFF. The CDR3 DNA follows: TGCGCCAGCAGCGCTACTAGCGGGAGGGTGCCAGGTGAGCAGTTCTTC.

CDR3 nucleotides: TGTGCCAGCAGCTTAGTCGGGGGGCCCACCGGGGAGCTGTTTTTT. Its protein is CASSLVGGPTGELFF. The chain is built from TRBV7-9 and TRBJ2-2; tentatively, D is TRBD2 (7 bases). CDR3 length: 15 residues. The germline V gene encodes CDR1 SEHNR and CDR2 FQNEAQ (reference sequence). With 1 base removed from V and 4 bases from J, the gap between germline ends came to 10 bases.